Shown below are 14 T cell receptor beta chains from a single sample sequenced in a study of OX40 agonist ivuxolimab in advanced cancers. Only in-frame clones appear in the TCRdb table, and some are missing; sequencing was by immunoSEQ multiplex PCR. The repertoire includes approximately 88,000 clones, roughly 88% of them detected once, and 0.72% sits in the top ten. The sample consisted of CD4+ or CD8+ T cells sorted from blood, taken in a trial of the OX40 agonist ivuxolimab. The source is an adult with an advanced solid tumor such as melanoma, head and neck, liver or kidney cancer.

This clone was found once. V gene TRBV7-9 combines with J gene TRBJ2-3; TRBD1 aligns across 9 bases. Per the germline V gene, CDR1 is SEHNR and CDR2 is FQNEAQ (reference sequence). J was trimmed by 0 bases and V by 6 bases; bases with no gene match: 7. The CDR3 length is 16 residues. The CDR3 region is CASSLPGQGSTDTQYF. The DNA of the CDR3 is TGTGCCAGCAGTCTACCGGGACAGGGTAGCACAGATACGCAGTATTTT.

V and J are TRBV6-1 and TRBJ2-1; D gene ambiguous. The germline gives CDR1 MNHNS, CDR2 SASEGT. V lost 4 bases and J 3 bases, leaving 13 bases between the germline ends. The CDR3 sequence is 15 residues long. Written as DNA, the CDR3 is TGTGCCAGCAGTGCCCGCCCGGGCGGCTACAATGAGCAGTTCTTC. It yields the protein CASSARPGGYNEQFF.

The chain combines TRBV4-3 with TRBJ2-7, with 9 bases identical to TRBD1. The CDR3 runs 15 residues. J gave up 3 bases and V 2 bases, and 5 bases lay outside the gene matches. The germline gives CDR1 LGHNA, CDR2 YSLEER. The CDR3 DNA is TGCGCCAGCAGCCAAATTCCGGGACAGGGCTACGAGCAGTACTTC. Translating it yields CASSQIPGQGYEQYF.

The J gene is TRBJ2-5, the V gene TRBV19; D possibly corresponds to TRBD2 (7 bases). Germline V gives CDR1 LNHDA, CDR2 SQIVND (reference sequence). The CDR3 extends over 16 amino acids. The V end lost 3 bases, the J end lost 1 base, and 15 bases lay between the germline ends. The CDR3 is CASSIGGASGQETQYF. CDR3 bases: TGTGCCAGTAGTATTGGGGGGGCTAGCGGCCAAGAGACCCAGTACTTC. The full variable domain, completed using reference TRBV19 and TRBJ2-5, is DGGITQSPKYLFRKEGQNVTLSCEQNLNHDAMYWYRQDPGQGLRLIYYSQIVNDFQKGDIAEGYSVSREKKESFPLTVTSAQKNPTAFYLCASSIGGASGQETQYFGPGTRLLVL.

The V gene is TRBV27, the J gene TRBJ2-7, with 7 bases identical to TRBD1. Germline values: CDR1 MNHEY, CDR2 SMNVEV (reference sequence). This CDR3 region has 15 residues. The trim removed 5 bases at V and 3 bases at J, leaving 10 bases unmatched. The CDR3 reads CASSQTGSPDYEQYF. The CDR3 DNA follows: TGTGCCAGCAGTCAGACAGGGTCCCCTGACTACGAGCAGTACTTC.

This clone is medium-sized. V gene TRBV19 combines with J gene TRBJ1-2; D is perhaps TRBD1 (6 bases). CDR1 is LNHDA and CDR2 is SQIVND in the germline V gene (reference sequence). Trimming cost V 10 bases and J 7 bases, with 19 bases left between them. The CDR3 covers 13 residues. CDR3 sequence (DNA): TGTGCCACTCAACCCCTACAGGGAGGTGGCTACACCTTC. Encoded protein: CATQPLQGGGYTF.

The CDR3 loop is CASSLADRSSGVGTGELFF. CDR3 DNA sequence: TGTGCCAGCAGCTTAGCGGACAGGAGTAGCGGGGTCGGCACCGGGGAGCTGTTTTTT. The genes are TRBV7-2 and TRBJ2-2; D might be TRBD2 (8 bases). The CDR3 has 19 amino acids. Germline CDR1 SGHTA, CDR2 FQGNSA. Trimming left V 0 bases short and J 4 bases short, with 21 bases between.

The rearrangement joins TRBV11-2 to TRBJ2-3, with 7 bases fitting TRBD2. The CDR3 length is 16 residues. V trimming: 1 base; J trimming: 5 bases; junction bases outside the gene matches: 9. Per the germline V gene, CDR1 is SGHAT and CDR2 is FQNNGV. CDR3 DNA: TGTGCCAGCAGCTTAGGGCTAGGGAGGGCCAGAGATACGCAGTATTTT. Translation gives CASSLGLGRARDTQYF.

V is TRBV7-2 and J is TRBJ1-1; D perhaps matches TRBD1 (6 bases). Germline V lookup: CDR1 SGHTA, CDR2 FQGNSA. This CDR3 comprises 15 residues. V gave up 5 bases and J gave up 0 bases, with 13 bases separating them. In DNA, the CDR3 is TGTGCCAGCAGCCAGGGGTCCAGGGTGAACACTGAAGCTTTCTTT. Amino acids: CASSQGSRVNTEAFF.

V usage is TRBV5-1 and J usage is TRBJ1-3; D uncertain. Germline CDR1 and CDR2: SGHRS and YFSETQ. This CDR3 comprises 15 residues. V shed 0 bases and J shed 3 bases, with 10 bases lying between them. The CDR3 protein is CASSLDGSLGNTIYF. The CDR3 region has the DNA TGCGCCAGCAGCTTGGATGGATCGCTTGGAAACACCATATATTTT.

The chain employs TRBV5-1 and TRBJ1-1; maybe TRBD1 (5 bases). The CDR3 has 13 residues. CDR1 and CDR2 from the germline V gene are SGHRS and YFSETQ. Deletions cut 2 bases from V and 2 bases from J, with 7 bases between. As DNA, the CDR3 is TGCGCCAGCAGCTTCGGGGGTAACACTGAAGCTTTCTTT. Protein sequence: CASSFGGNTEAFF. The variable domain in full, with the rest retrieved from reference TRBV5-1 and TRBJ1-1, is KAGVTQTPRYLIKTRGQQVTLSCSPISGHRSVSWYQQTPGQGLQFLFEYFSETQRNKGNFPGRFSGRQFSNSRSEMNVSTLELGDSALYLCASSFGGNTEAFFGQGTRLTVV.

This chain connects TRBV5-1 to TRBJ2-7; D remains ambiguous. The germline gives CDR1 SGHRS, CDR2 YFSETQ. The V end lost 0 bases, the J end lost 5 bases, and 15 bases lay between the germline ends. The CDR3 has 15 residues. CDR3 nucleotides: TGCGCCAGCAGCTTGGCCGGCCTGGGGTTCGACGAGCAGTACTTC. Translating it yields CASSLAGLGFDEQYF.

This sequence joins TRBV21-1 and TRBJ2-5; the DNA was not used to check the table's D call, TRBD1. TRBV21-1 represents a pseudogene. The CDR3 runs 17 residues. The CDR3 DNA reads TGTGCCAGCAGCAAATTCGTACAGGGCGAGGGACAAGAGACCCAGTACTTC. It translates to CASSKFVQGEGQETQYF.

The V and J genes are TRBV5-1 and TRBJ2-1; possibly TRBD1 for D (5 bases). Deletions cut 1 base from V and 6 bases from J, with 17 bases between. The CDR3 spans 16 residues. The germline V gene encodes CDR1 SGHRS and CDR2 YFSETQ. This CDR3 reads CASSLRNLEGANEQFF. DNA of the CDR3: TGCGCCAGCAGCTTGAGGAACCTCGAAGGGGCCAATGAGCAGTTCTTC. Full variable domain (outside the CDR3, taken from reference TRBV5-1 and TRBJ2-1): KAGVTQTPRYLIKTRGQQVTLSCSPISGHRSVSWYQQTPGQGLQFLFEYFSETQRNKGNFPGRFSGRQFSNSRSEMNVSTLELGDSALYLCASSLRNLEGANEQFFGPGTRLTVL.